This entry features one T cell receptor (beta chain) sequence. The specificity of this receptor is unknown. No base quality values were provided; no much bigger clone lies one nucleotide off. The cohort comprised several hundred healthy bone marrow donors. Cohort members were all nominally healthy when sampled, although unrecorded immune exposures were likely present. The donor was CMV seropositive and was included in the group of approximately 300 seropositive cohort members. Each donor provided a peripheral blood sample, and peripheral blood mononuclear cells were used for TCR beta sequencing. Genomic DNA was extracted from the blood cell samples with the Qiagen DNeasy Blood Extraction Kit. The receptor library was made with the immunoSEQ multiplex PCR assay. For the multiplex PCR, a mixture combining 60 forward primers for TCR Vbeta segments and 13 reverse primers for TCR Jbeta segments was used. Amplification of the CDR3 region of rearranged TCR beta genes was performed with a multiplex PCR assay on genomic DNA. Amplified TCR beta libraries were sequenced as 87-base-pair reads on the Illumina HiSeq System. The original pipeline was this. A later analysis tallied roughly 76 million unique TCR beta chains across the 650 to 750 repertoires, and around 9.9 million of those chains were shared by two or more donors. To remove PCR and sequencing errors, raw reads were error-corrected and collapsed into unique sequences using a nearest-neighbor algorithm that merged closely related sequences. To assign V, D and J gene segments, CDR3 sequences were aligned to IMGT reference sequences. For a sequence to be retained, a match of at least six nucleotides was required to both a V gene segment and a J gene segment. A rearrangement counted as productive if the CDR3 had no stop codons and remained in frame with V and J, and every other rearrangement counted as non-productive. Following IMGT convention, CDR3 was defined as the stretch from the second conserved V-encoded cysteine up to the conserved J-encoded phenylalanine. The earlier analysis of about 590 of the donors excluded sequences that lacked an unambiguous match to a single V gene segment. An earlier analysis of 587 of the donors classified V segments as functional when productive rearrangements were above 56.7% and as segregating when the standard deviation between donors was above 5%. A statistical classification framework was developed to diagnose cytomegalovirus status using the catalog of TCR beta chain sequences. In a later analysis, TCR nucleotide sequences were compared against IMGT/GENE-DB human TR gene sequences so that V and J genes could be assigned. In a later analysis, CDR3 sequences and most-parsimonious VDJ recombination scenarios were assigned using the TCRdist pipeline. A later analysis defined each TCR beta chain by its CDR3 amino acid sequence plus V-gene family, and excluded reads lacking a unique V-gene family. In a later analysis, nearly 600 highly shared, low-generation-probability nucleotide sequences were removed to address suspected cross-contamination and a sequencing artifact. In a later analysis, a clonal expansion index was calculated for each public chain from normalized within-repertoire ranks of inferred template counts. Generation probabilities in a later analysis came from a VDJ recombination model fitted to out-of-frame rearrangements, and those results were checked against IGoR. Hypergeometric tests were used in a later analysis to score TCR-TCR, TCR-HLA and TCR-CMV co-occurrence, with a repertoire-size bias correction applied to the TCR pairs. In a later analysis, false discovery rates were estimated by permuting HLA or CMV assignments 20 times. A later analysis grouped co-occurring TCRs with DBSCAN, adding TCRdist sequence similarity when clustering within HLA-allele-positive subsets. Co-occurrence clustering excluded repertoires with fewer than 30,000 or more than 120,000 public chains, plus five with anomalous nucleotide sharing. In its TCRdb copy, this immuneACCESS table keeps in-frame sequences only and misses some clones. Where compared with another copy, unresolved V genes explain less than half of these, and the others have no known cause. Clone size and the V and J calls come from that table; the DNA yielded D and trimming. The sample data list fewer than 150,000 clones, and about 80% of these were observed just once. The ten largest make up 5.4% of the sample.

The data are from a study of cytomegalovirus exposure and HLA in healthy donors (TCRdb year 2017). As for the study more broadly: In an earlier analysis of 550 to 750 of the donors, 250 to 350 Gb of sequence data and 95 million to 130 million unique TCR beta sequences from about 190 million T cells were reported. The study was designed to test whether signatures of past pathogen exposure could be identified by cataloging public T cell receptors. Five DR-DQ haplotypes were treated as single units for association and clustering because of strong linkage in the cohort. In a later analysis, previously published TCR beta repertoires from several hundred donors were re-analyzed and high-resolution HLA genotyping was added so that TCR occurrence patterns could be studied. In the later analysis, no new phenotypic data were used to find candidate immune exposures; instead, reliance was placed on TCR beta sequences and their occurrence across donors. High-throughput TCR immunosequencing, statistical association of individual TCRs with disease status, and machine learning were combined to predict cytomegalovirus infection status. Both class I and class II loci were covered by HLA typing, at four-digit resolution. All discovery cohort repertoires had been generated on a single sequencing platform. Along with the approximately 700-subject first cohort, a separate validation cohort of over a hundred different subjects was used. Typing coverage varied by locus: about 620-630 donors for A, B, C, DRB1 and DQB1; approximately 500 for DQA1; approximately 610 for DPA1; fewer than 480 for DPB1. Donor age, sex, ethnicity and CMV serostatus were compiled alongside the repertoire data. A later genetic analysis took genome-wide SNP genotypes for about 55% of the roughly 700 donors and used that subset as a discovery cohort. In an earlier analysis of roughly 600 of the donors, high-throughput TCR beta sequencing was used to judge whether each TCR beta V gene segment behaved as functional or pseudogenic. Among over 350 genotyped donors of the cohort, an average of approximately 250,000 unique TCR beta nucleotide sequences were sequenced per donor, about a sixth of them non-productive. The genetic ancestry cluster associated with self-reported Caucasian donors included roughly 84% of the 350 to 500 genotyped donors. The study profiled the T cell repertoires of hundreds of subjects by immunosequencing and related them to cytomegalovirus serostatus. Roughly 300 gigabases of sequencing data and around 85 million unique TCR sequences made up an early release that covered under 750 HLA-typed donors.

Overall study results and their limits: A further reported finding was that TCR beta sequences accurately predicted the HLA-A and HLA-B alleles for most subjects in the first cohort. According to a later analysis, parvovirus B19, influenza, CMV and Epstein-Barr virus appeared linked to several top co-occurrence clusters. According to the authors, the approach could potentially be generalized to other disease states and immunological phenotypes. The presence/absence analyses assumed that sequencing depth was roughly uniform across donors, and that assumption may not be true. For the cohort, immune exposure information was limited to CMV serostatus. Three of the identified cytomegalovirus-associated TCR beta chains were confirmed in vitro to be specific for cytomegalovirus antigens. The study gave a list of about 160 TCR beta chains associated with cytomegalovirus. The classifier was reported to diagnose cytomegalovirus status with high specificity and sensitivity in both the original cohort and the validation cohort. Most TCR sequences were seen in very few donors, while some public TCRs were found in many individuals. According to a later analysis, TCR association rates differed among HLA loci, with DRB1 alleles showing the most associated TCRs and HLA-C alleles showing the fewest. A cluster of highly shared sequence variants was judged likely to represent a technical artifact of the sequencing pipeline. Only TCR beta chains were sequenced in this cohort, and the absence of alpha or paired-chain data limited detectable features. In a later genetic analysis, fewer N-insertions in productive TCRs were reported among donors in an Asian-associated ancestry cluster than the roughly 700-donor mean. Specific HLA alleles were associated with 15,000 to 20,000 TCR beta sequences at a false discovery rate of 0.05 in a later analysis. Compared with equally common non-associated chains, HLA-associated TCR beta chains in a later analysis were more clonally expanded and had lower generation probabilities. In a later analysis, most CMV-associated TCR beta chains were found to appear HLA-restricted, with HLA associations seemingly driven largely by CMV exposure. Because HLA typing was missing for some donors at each locus, association tests included only the typed subset. An association between a missense DCLRE1C variant and V-gene and J-gene trimming of TCR beta chains was found in a later genetic analysis and replicated in an independent cohort. Correlated functional status among segregating V segments might reflect linkage disequilibrium, but an unknown experimental factor could not be ruled out. Assigning TCR associations to individual alleles was difficult when HLA alleles, especially DR and DQ, strongly co-occurred. An earlier analysis of roughly 570 of the donors showed that most TCR beta V segments appeared in productive rearrangements either about 90% or about 30% of the time, which broadly matched IMGT annotations. Roughly 15 rarely observed V segments, including chromosome 9 orphons, were excluded from the earlier analysis of approximately 500 of the donors because counts were too low.

Sequencing input: PBMCs. This TCR came from a woman aged 30 to 39 in good health and CMV-seropositive.

The CDR3 reads as follows: CASSPDRDRGNNEQFF. The bases read TGCGCCAGCAGTCCCGACCGGGACAGGGGCAACAATGAGCAGTTCTTC. The V and J segments used are TRBV23-1 and TRBJ2-1; the central 10 bases match TRBD1. TRBV23-1 falls under the ORF class, with uncertain function. Germline trimming: 4 bases from V, 5 bases from J; junction bases outside gene matches: 8. Including the terminal cysteine and phenylalanine, the CDR3 comprises 16 residues. The read is trimmed to its CDR3 DNA, 48 bases read in frame from base 1.